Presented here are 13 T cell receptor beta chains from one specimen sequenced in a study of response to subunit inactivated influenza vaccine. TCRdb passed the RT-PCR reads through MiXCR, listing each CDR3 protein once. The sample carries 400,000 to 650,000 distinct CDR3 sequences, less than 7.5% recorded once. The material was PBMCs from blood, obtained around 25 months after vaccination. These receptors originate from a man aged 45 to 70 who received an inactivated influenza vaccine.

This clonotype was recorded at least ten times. The CDR3 coding sequence is TGTGCCATGGGGACGGACAGGGCCAGCTCTGGAAACACCATATATTTT. Protein: CAMGTDRASSGNTIYF. V and J are TRBV10-3 and TRBJ1-3; 8 bases align to TRBD1. V shed 9 bases, J shed 0 bases, and the junction held 10 bases outside the gene matches. This CDR3 contains 16 residues. Germline CDR1 reads ENHRY; CDR2 reads SYGVKD.

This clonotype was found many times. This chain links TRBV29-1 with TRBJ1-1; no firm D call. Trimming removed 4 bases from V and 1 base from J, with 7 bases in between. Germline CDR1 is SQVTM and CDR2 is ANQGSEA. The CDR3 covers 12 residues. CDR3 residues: CSVAGGNTEAFF. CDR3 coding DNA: TGCAGCGTTGCCGGCGGGAACACTGAAGCTTTCTTT.

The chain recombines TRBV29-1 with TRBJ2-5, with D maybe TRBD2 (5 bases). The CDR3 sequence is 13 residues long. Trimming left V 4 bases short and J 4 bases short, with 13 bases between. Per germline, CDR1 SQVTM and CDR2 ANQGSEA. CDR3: CSVATTSLETQYF. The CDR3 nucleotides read TGCAGCGTTGCCACTACTAGTTTAGAGACCCAGTACTTC.

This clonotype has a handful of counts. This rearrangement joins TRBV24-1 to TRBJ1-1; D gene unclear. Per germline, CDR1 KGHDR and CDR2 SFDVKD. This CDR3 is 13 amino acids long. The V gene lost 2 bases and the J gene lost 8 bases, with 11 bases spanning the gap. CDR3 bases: TGTGCCACCAGTGATTCTACAGTAGGGGAAGCTTTCTTT. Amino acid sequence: CATSDSTVGEAFF.

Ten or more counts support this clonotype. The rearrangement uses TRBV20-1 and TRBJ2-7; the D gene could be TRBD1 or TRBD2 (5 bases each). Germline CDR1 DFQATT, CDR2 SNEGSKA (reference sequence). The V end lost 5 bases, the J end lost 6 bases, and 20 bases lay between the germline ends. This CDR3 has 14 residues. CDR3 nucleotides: TGCAGTGCTCCCCGTGGGACCCAACTTACCGAGCAGTACTTC. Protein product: CSAPRGTQLTEQYF.

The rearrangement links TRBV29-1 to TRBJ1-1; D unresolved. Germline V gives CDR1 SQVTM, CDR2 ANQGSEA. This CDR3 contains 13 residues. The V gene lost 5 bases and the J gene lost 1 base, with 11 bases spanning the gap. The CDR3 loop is CSVINYRNTEAFF. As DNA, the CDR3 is TGCAGCGTTATTAATTACAGGAACACTGAAGCTTTCTTT. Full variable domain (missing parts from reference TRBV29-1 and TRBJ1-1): SAVISQKPSRDICQRGTSLTIQCQVDSQVTMMFWYRQQPGQSLTLIATANQGSEATYESGFVIDKFPISRPNLTFSTLTVSNMSPEDSSIYLCSVINYRNTEAFFGQGTRLTVV.

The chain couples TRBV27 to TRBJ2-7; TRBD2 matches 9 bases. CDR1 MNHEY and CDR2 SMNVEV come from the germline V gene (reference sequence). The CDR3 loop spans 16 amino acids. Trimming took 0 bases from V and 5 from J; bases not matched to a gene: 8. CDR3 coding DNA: TGTGCCAGCAGTTTATCGCATGCGGGAGGGTTCCACGAGCAGTACTTC. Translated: CASSLSHAGGFHEQYF.

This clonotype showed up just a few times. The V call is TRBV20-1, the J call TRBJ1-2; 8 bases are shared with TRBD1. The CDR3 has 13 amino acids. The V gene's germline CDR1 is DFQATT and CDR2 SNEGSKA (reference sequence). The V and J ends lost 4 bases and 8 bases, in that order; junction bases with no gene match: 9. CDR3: CSAMGQVFGGYTF. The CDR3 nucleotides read TGCAGTGCTATGGGACAGGTATTTGGAGGCTACACCTTC.

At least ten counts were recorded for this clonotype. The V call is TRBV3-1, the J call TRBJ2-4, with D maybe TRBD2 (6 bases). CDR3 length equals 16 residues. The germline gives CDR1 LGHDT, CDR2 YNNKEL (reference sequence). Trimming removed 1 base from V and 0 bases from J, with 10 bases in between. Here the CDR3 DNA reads TGTGCCAGCAGCCAAGCGGGGGACTCAGCCAAAAACATTCAGTACTTC. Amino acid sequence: CASSQAGDSAKNIQYF.

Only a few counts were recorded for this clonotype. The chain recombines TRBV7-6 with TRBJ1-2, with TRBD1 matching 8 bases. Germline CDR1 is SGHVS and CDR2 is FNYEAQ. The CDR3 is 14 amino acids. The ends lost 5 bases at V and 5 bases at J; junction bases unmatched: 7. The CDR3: CASSPDRGDYGYTF. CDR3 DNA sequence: TGTGCCAGCAGCCCCGACAGGGGCGATTATGGCTACACCTTC.

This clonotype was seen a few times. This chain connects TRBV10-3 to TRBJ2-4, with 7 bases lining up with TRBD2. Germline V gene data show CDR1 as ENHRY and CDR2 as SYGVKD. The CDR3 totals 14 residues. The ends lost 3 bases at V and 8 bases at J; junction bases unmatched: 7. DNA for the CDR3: TGTGCCATCAGTGAATCGGGAGGTTCCCACATTCAGTACTTC. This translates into CAISESGGSHIQYF.

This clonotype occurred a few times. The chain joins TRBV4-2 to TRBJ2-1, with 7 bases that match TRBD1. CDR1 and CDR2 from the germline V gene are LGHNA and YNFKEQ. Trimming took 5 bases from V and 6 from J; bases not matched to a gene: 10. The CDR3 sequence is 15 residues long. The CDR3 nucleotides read TGTGCCAGCAGCTTCGGACAGGAGCCAGGCAATGAGCAGTTCTTC. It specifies CASSFGQEPGNEQFF.

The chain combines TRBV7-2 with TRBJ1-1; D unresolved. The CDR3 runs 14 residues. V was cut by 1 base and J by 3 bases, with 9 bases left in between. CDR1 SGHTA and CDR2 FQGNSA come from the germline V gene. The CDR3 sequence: CASSLDGSYTEAFF. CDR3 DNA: TGTGCCAGCAGCTTAGATGGCTCATACACTGAAGCTTTCTTT.